This entry is about one TCR beta chain. Germline V gene lookup returns CDR1 MNHNS and CDR2 SASEGT. This CDR3 comprises 12 residues. V lost 1 base, J lost 7 bases, and 7 bases lay in between. The protocol was immunoSEQ multiplex PCR, while the TCRdb copy is restricted to in-frame clones and leaves out a portion. The table includes roughly 90,000 clones, more than 80% detected once. This specimen belongs to a study of blood T cell repertoires in COVID-19. Study details: Samples taken during acute and convalescent COVID-19 were collected in the United States, Italy and Spain.

V usage is TRBV6-1 and J usage is TRBJ2-5; D may be TRBD2 (6 bases). Sequences were obtained from peripheral blood. This clonotype was obtained from a woman between 70 and 85 years old with acute or convalescent COVID-19. The CDR3 sequence: CASSEGRGTQYF. Here the CDR3 DNA reads TGTGCCAGCAGTGAAGGGCGGGGGACCCAGTACTTC.